Following are 32 T cell receptor beta chains from one sample sequenced in a study of cytomegalovirus exposure and HLA in healthy donors. 60 Vbeta and 13 Jbeta primers were used in PCR. Using immunoSEQ multiplex PCR, the repertoire was profiled, and TCRdb retains in-frame clones only, with some absent. Counted here are approximately 290,000 clones, under 90% occurring once; the ten biggest clones make up 0.3% to 0.35%. Sample: PBMCs. These receptors were taken from a girl aged 2-15 years in good health and CMV-seronegative.

The chain is built from TRBV7-9 and TRBJ1-4, with 9 bases lining up with TRBD1. Germline CDR1 reads SEHNR; CDR2 reads FQNEAQ (reference sequence). The V segment lost 1 base and the J segment 5 bases; nucleotides outside the gene matches: 2. There are 15 residues in the CDR3. The CDR3 DNA reads as TGTGCCAGCAGCTTAGGGACAGGGGCGAATGAAAAACTGTTTTTT. It yields the protein CASSLGTGANEKLFF.

The gene calls are TRBV11-2 and TRBJ2-2, with 9 bases fitting TRBD2. The CDR3 consists of 15 residues. Germline trimming cut 4 bases from V and 4 bases from J; bases unmatched to any gene: 4. Per germline, CDR1 SGHAT and CDR2 FQNNGV. In DNA form, the CDR3 reads TGTGCCAGCAGCTGGGCTAGCGGGACCACCGGGGAGCTGTTTTTT. Encoded protein: CASSWASGTTGELFF.

The chain employs TRBV5-1 and TRBJ2-3; 9 bases line up with TRBD2. V lost 0 bases, J lost 2 bases, and 13 bases stayed unmatched. The CDR3 runs to 19 residues. Germline CDR1 reads SGHRS; CDR2 reads YFSETQ. CDR3 in amino acids: CASSLAVGGGAPNTDTQYF. The CDR3 nucleotides are TGCGCCAGCAGCTTGGCCGTCGGCGGGGGGGCTCCTAACACAGATACGCAGTATTTT.

This clone came up a few times. V gene TRBV9 combines with J gene TRBJ2-6, with D tentatively TRBD2 (5 bases). Germline V lookup: CDR1 SGDLS, CDR2 YYNGEE. The CDR3 covers 19 residues. Trimming shortened V by 3 bases and J by 5 bases, and 24 bases separated the two germline ends. Here the CDR3 reads CASSGTGSTFSLRANVLTF. CDR3 bases: TGTGCCAGCAGCGGTACGGGGTCTACCTTCTCTTTAAGGGCCAACGTCCTGACTTTC.

V is TRBV28 and J is TRBJ1-2; 8 nucleotides agree with TRBD1. The germline gives CDR1 MDHEN, CDR2 SYDVKM. The CDR3 spans 14 residues. Germline trimming cut 4 bases from V and 4 bases from J; bases unmatched to any gene: 5. CDR3 protein: CASSSTGVGYGYTF. CDR3 in DNA: TGTGCCAGCAGTTCGACAGGGGTCGGCTATGGCTACACCTTC.

In DNA form, the CDR3 reads TGTGCCAGCAATCCGACAGGGAGGAAAAACATTCAGTACTTC. This translates into CASNPTGRKNIQYF. V usage is TRBV2 and J usage is TRBJ2-4; possible D gene TRBD1, 7 bases. Trimming stripped 7 bases from V and 4 bases from J, with 14 bases between. The CDR3 sequence is 14 residues long. Per the germline V gene, CDR1 is SNHLY and CDR2 is FYNNEI.

V and J are TRBV29-1 and TRBJ2-5; 9 bases match TRBD1. The tail of the sequence fits TRBJ2-7 better, so the J call may be wrong. This CDR3 spans 14 amino acids. Germline V gene lookup returns CDR1 SQVTM and CDR2 ANQGSEA. In DNA form, the CDR3 reads TGCAGCGTTGCGCAAACGGGACAGGGTAACGAGCAGTACTTC. Amino acids: CSVAQTGQGNEQYF.

The rearrangement links TRBV27 to TRBJ2-7, with 11 bases lining up with TRBD2. Germline CDR1 MNHEY, CDR2 SMNVEV (reference sequence). The CDR3 totals 15 residues. J was trimmed by 6 bases and V by 7 bases; bases with no gene match: 11. The chain's CDR3 is CASKRKGLADSEQYF. In DNA form, the CDR3 reads TGTGCCAGCAAGAGAAAGGGACTAGCGGATAGCGAGCAGTACTTC.

The rearrangement uses TRBV6-5 and TRBJ2-1; D unclear. The CDR3 extends over 13 amino acids. The germline V and J ends were trimmed by 0 bases and 8 bases, with 8 bases remaining between them. Germline V gives CDR1 MNHEY, CDR2 SVGAGI. CDR3 region: CASSYSFRDEQFF. CDR3 DNA: TGTGCCAGCAGTTACTCGTTCCGCGATGAGCAGTTCTTC.

The rearrangement joins TRBV18 to TRBJ1-5; D not resolved. CDR1 is KGHSH, CDR2 LQKENI, per germline. Trimming removed 2 bases at V and 5 bases at J, with 10 bases between. The CDR3 runs 14 residues. The CDR3: CASSPVGEDQPQHF. The DNA for the CDR3 is TGTGCCAGCTCACCAGTCGGTGAGGATCAGCCCCAGCATTTT.

V gene TRBV28 combines with J gene TRBJ1-2, with 7 bases aligning to TRBD1. Germline V CDR1 and CDR2: MDHEN, SYDVKM. Losses at the gene ends were 5 bases for V and 5 bases for J; bases not matched to a gene: 14. The CDR3 sequence is 16 residues long. The CDR3 bases are TGTGCCAGCAGTCATCCGCCCCGGGGACAGTCGTATGGCTACACCTTC. Translation gives CASSHPPRGQSYGYTF.

The gene calls are TRBV2 and TRBJ2-1; 11 bases agree with TRBD1. There are 15 residues in the CDR3. V trimming: 6 bases; J trimming: 4 bases; junction bases outside the gene matches: 5. Per the germline V gene, CDR1 is SNHLY and CDR2 is FYNNEI. The CDR3 region has the DNA TGTGCCAGCAGCGGGGACAGGGGGGGTTACAATGAGCAGTTCTTC. Its protein product is CASSGDRGGYNEQFF.

This chain joins TRBV28 and TRBJ2-7, with D maybe TRBD2 (5 bases). Germline assignment: CDR1 MDHEN and CDR2 SYDVKM. V was cut by 5 bases and J by 2 bases, with 16 bases left in between. The CDR3 is made up of 15 amino acids. The CDR3 reads CASSLEAGRPYEQYF. The CDR3 DNA sequence: TGTGCCAGCAGTCTGGAGGCAGGACGTCCCTACGAGCAGTACTTC.

This chain connects TRBV9 to TRBJ1-2, with TRBD1 matching over 7 bases. V shed 6 bases, J shed 8 bases, and the junction held 7 bases outside the gene matches. CDR1 is SGDLS, CDR2 YYNGEE, per germline. The CDR3 runs 12 residues. The CDR3 loop reads CASMRSGGGYTF. The CDR3 DNA reads as TGTGCCAGCATGAGGTCAGGGGGAGGCTACACCTTC.

The CDR3 reads CASSLVGGSTDTQYF. The CDR3 DNA reads TGTGCCAGCAGCTTAGTAGGGGGTAGCACAGATACGCAGTATTTT. This chain links TRBV7-9 with TRBJ2-3; D possibly corresponds to TRBD1 (6 bases). Per the germline V gene, CDR1 is SEHNR and CDR2 is FQNEAQ (reference sequence). The CDR3 has 15 residues. The germline V and J ends were trimmed by 1 base and 0 bases, with 8 bases remaining between them. The whole variable domain, filled in from reference TRBV7-9 and TRBJ2-3, reads DTGVSQNPRHKITKRGQNVTFRCDPISEHNRLYWYRQTLGQGPEFLTYFQNEAQLEKSRLLSDRFSAERPKGSFSTLEIQRTEQGDSAMYLCASSLVGGSTDTQYFGPGTRLTVL.

The V and J genes are TRBV5-6 and TRBJ1-2, with 7 bases that match TRBD1. The V and J ends lost 0 bases and 4 bases, in that order; junction bases with no gene match: 9. Germline V CDR1 and CDR2: SGHDT, YYEEEE. This CDR3 region has 16 residues. The CDR3 region is CASSLGRTGATYGYTF. CDR3 coding DNA: TGTGCCAGCAGCTTGGGACGCACAGGGGCAACCTATGGCTACACCTTC. Based on the CDR3 plus reference TRBV5-6 and TRBJ1-2, the full variable domain is DAGVTQSPTHLIKTRGQQVTLRCSPKSGHDTVSWYQQALGQGPQFIFQYYEEEERQRGNFPDRFSGHQFPNYSSELNVNALLLGDSALYLCASSLGRTGATYGYTFGSGTRLTVV.

This sequence joins TRBV14 and TRBJ1-5; maybe TRBD1 (5 bases). The CDR3 loop spans 20 amino acids. From germline, CDR1 is SGHDN and CDR2 FVKESK. V lost 4 bases, J lost 2 bases, and 27 bases lay in between. The CDR3 DNA is TGTGCCAGCAGCCCCCGAAGGGGCGGGACCGAACGATGGGGCAATCAGCCCCAGCATTTT. Residues: CASSPRRGGTERWGNQPQHF. Based on the CDR3 plus reference TRBV14 and TRBJ1-5, the full variable domain is EAGVTQFPSHSVIEKGQTVTLRCDPISGHDNLYWYRRVMGKEIKFLLHFVKESKQDESGMPNNRFLAERTGGTYSTLKVQPAELEDSGVYFCASSPRRGGTERWGNQPQHFGDGTRLSIL.

The V and J genes are TRBV27 and TRBJ1-1; possibly TRBD1 for D (6 bases). The CDR3 consists of 13 residues. CDR1 and CDR2 (germline): MNHEY, SMNVEV (reference sequence). V shed 3 bases and J shed 10 bases, with 15 bases lying between them. The CDR3 region is CASSFTWDTGAFF. The CDR3 region has the DNA TGTGCCAGCAGTTTCACGTGGGACACCGGAGCTTTCTTT.

In regard to this clone: The junction does not match germline at one end; this may be a read error. The chain joins TRBV7-9 to TRBJ2-1, with D maybe TRBD2 (5 bases). CDR1 SEHNR and CDR2 FQNEAQ come from the germline V gene (reference sequence). The CDR3 runs to 14 residues. The CDR3 DNA is TGTTCCAGCAGCTTCAGTGAGGCGGGTGGCGAGCAGTTCTTC. Translating gives CSSSFSEAGGEQFF.

The V call is TRBV18, the J call TRBJ1-2; 10 positions match TRBD1. Germline CDR1 and CDR2: KGHSH and LQKENI. Trimming cost V 3 bases and J 8 bases; bases outside gene matches: 12. The CDR3 is 16 residues long. Written as DNA, the CDR3 is TGTGCCAGCTCACCGGAGACAGGGGGCAATTCCTGGGGCTACACCTTC. This gives the protein CASSPETGGNSWGYTF.

The chain joins TRBV10-1 to TRBJ2-5; tentatively, D is TRBD1 (7 bases). The CDR3 totals 15 residues. Trimming stripped 7 bases from V and 1 base from J, with 16 bases between. The germline V gene has CDR1 WNHNN and CDR2 SYGVQD (reference sequence). The CDR3 nucleotides are TGCGCCAGCACACCCTGCGGGACAGCCCAAGAGACCCAGTACTTC. It codes for CASTPCGTAQETQYF.

This clone was observed a few times. J is TRBJ1-6 and V is TRBV5-6, with D unclear. V shed 4 bases and J shed 7 bases, with 15 bases lying between them. This CDR3 has 15 amino acids. Germline V gene data show CDR1 as SGHDT and CDR2 as YYEEEE. CDR3 bases: TGTGCCAGCAGCGGCGGACTCGGGCTCAATTCACCCCTCCACTTT. Its translation is CASSGGLGLNSPLHF.

The gene calls are TRBV19 and TRBJ2-4, with TRBD2 as a possible D gene (6 bases). This CDR3 contains 15 residues. The V end was cut by 2 bases, the J end by 3 bases, with 11 bases between. The germline gives CDR1 LNHDA, CDR2 SQIVND (reference sequence). The CDR3 region has the DNA TGTGCCAGTAGTATACCGGGGGTGGACAAAAACATTCAGTACTTC. This codes for CASSIPGVDKNIQYF.

The gene calls are TRBV18 and TRBJ1-1; D uncertain. This CDR3 comprises 15 residues. Trimming removed 3 bases from V and 1 base from J, with 12 bases in between. In germline, CDR1 is KGHSH, CDR2 LQKENI. CDR3 region: CASSPMAQSNTEAFF. CDR3 bases: TGTGCCAGCTCACCTATGGCCCAATCGAACACTGAAGCTTTCTTT.

V is TRBV9 and J is TRBJ1-1, with TRBD1 identical over 10 bases. J gave up 5 bases and V 3 bases, and 7 bases lay outside the gene matches. The CDR3 contains 15 residues. Per germline, CDR1 SGDLS and CDR2 YYNGEE. CDR3 protein: CASSAPGQGITEAFF. DNA for the CDR3: TGTGCCAGCAGCGCCCCGGGACAGGGGATAACTGAAGCTTTCTTT.

This clone was seen only once. V is TRBV19 and J is TRBJ1-5; D is uncertain. The V end was cut by 3 bases, the J end by 2 bases, with 11 bases between. This CDR3 is built from 15 residues. Per the germline V gene, CDR1 is LNHDA and CDR2 is SQIVND (reference sequence). Here the CDR3 DNA reads TGTGCCAGTAGTATTCGAGGATTTGGCAATCAGCCCCAGCATTTT. Residues: CASSIRGFGNQPQHF.

This chain links TRBV13 with TRBJ2-2; perhaps TRBD2 as D (6 bases). The CDR3 runs 18 residues. Germline CDR1 PRHDT, CDR2 FYEKMQ (reference sequence). V shed 2 bases and J shed 6 bases, with 22 bases lying between them. DNA of the CDR3: TGTGCCAGCAGCTTATTTATTGGGGCGTCTAGCGCCCCCGGGGAGCTGTTTTTT. Amino acids: CASSLFIGASSAPGELFF.

Here the CDR3 reads CASSPQGTVGNTIYF. The CDR3 DNA reads TGTGCCAGCAGCCCGCAGGGGACAGTTGGAAACACCATATATTTT. J is TRBJ1-3 and V is TRBV7-2; 7 nucleotides align to TRBD1. V gave up 5 bases and J gave up 3 bases; unmatched junction bases: 7. The length of the CDR3 is 15 residues. From germline, CDR1 is SGHTA and CDR2 FQGNSA. Complete variable domain (other parts from reference TRBV7-2 and TRBJ1-3): GAGVSQSPSNKVTEKGKDVELRCDPISGHTALYWYRQSLGQGLEFLIYFQGNSAPDKSGLPSDRFSAERTGGSVSTLTIQRTQQEDSAVYLCASSPQGTVGNTIYFGEGSWLTVV.

This clone was counted only a few times. Other DNA sequences in this sample translate to the same CDR3. The chain combines TRBV11-2 with TRBJ2-3; D might be TRBD2 (6 bases). V was cut by 3 bases and J by 3 bases, with 7 bases left in between. The CDR3 sequence is 13 residues long. Germline V gene data show CDR1 as SGHAT and CDR2 as FQNNGV. CDR3: CASSLGGTDTQYF. The CDR3 DNA is TGTGCCAGCAGCTTGGGAGGTACAGATACGCAGTATTTT.

This chain links TRBV7-9 with TRBJ1-1; the match to TRBD1 covers 7 bases. Looked up from germline, CDR1 is SEHNR and CDR2 is FQNEAQ (reference sequence). The CDR3 is 13 amino acids. The V and J ends lost 5 bases and 7 bases, in that order; junction bases with no gene match: 7. DNA of the CDR3: TGTGCCAGCAGCGGAGGGACAGCACGTGAAGCTTTCTTT. It translates to CASSGGTAREAFF. Together with reference TRBV7-9 and TRBJ1-1, the CDR3 gives the full variable domain: DTGVSQNPRHKITKRGQNVTFRCDPISEHNRLYWYRQTLGQGPEFLTYFQNEAQLEKSRLLSDRFSAERPKGSFSTLEIQRTEQGDSAMYLCASSGGTAREAFFGQGTRLTVV.

The genes are TRBV6-6 and TRBJ2-1, with 11 bases fitting TRBD2. The J segment lost 4 bases and the V segment lost 6 bases, leaving 5 bases of the junction unmatched. The CDR3 has 15 amino acids. The germline gives CDR1 MNHNY, CDR2 SVGAGI (reference sequence). The CDR3, as DNA: TGTGCCAGCAGGCCACCTAGCGGGGGGTACAATGAGCAGTTCTTC. It yields the protein CASRPPSGGYNEQFF.

The chain is built from TRBV6-1 and TRBJ1-6; 10 bases line up with TRBD1. The ends lost 5 bases at V and 7 bases at J; junction bases unmatched: 2. The CDR3 length is 14 residues. Per the germline V gene, CDR1 is MNHNS and CDR2 is SASEGT. The CDR3 sequence is CASSLDRGNSPLHF. In DNA, the CDR3 is TGTGCCAGCAGTTTGGACAGGGGGAATTCACCCCTCCACTTT.